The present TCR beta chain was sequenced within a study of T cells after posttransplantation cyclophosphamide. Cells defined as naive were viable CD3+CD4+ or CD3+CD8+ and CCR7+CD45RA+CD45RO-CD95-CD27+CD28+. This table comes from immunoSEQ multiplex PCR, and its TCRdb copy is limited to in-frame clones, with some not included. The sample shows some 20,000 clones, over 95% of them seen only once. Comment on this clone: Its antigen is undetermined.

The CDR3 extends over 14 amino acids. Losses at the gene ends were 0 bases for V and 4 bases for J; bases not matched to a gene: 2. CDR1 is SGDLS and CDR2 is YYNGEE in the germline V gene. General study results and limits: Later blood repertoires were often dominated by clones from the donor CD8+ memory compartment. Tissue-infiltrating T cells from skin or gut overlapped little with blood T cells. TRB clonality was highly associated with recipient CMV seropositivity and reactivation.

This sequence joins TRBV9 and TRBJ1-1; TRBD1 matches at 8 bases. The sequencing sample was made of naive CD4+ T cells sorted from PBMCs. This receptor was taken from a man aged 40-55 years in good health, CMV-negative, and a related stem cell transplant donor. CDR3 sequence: CASSVDGQGTEAFF. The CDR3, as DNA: TGTGCCAGCAGCGTAGATGGACAGGGCACTGAAGCTTTCTTT.